This T cell receptor beta chain is from a study of response to subunit inactivated influenza vaccine listed by TCRdb under 2018. About the investigation overall: Deep quantitative profiling of the T cell receptor repertoire was used in the study to follow responses to a trivalent subunit inactivated influenza vaccine. Summary of the overall study and its limitations: According to the authors, only a limited number of new T cells may be recruited by each seasonal influenza vaccination.

Library preparation employed RT-PCR. Sequencing relied on an Illumina HiSeq 2500. The raw public data were reprocessed by TCRdb itself: fastp quality trimming at Q25, MiXCR clonotype calling, in-frame beta chains only. Under each unique CDR3 protein, matching rows form one entry showing the most common genes and DNA. The sample table lists some 500,000 distinct CDR3 sequences, 10% to 15% of them with a count of one. Over 10% of the sample is in the top ten clones. As regards this clonotype: No antigen is known for it. Base qualities are not recorded, but no much larger clone differs from it by a single base.

The time point tag for this specimen amounts to: 45 to 50 days after influenza vaccine administration. This sample comprised PBMCs from blood, obtained more than 35 days after vaccination. This TCR came from a man aged 45-60 years who received an inactivated influenza vaccine. Donor details come from another sample of the same person, matched by shared clones.

The CDR3 region: CASTHGGTSGLQYF. The nucleotide sequence is TGTGCCAGCACCCACGGAGGGACTAGCGGCCTGCAGTACTTC. The sequence joins TRBV6-1 to TRBJ2-5, with TRBD2 matching 11 junction bases. The germline V gene provides CDR1 MNHNS and CDR2 SASEGT. Including the terminal cysteine and phenylalanine, the CDR3 comprises 14 residues. The only DNA kept is the CDR3, 42 bases in frame from the first base. V and J are trimmed by 7 bases and 11 bases, and the gene matches miss 12 bases of the junction.